The TCR beta chain under discussion was sequenced for a study of Ad26.COV2.S vaccination and SARS-CoV-2 variants. Study-wide points: Marked by substantial breadth, spike-specific CD8+ and CD4+ T cell responses were reportedly seen after vaccination.

Trimming at V came to 5 bases and at J to 9 bases, leaving 17 bases not matched to a gene. The CDR3 length is 17 residues. Germline V lookup: CDR1 MNHEY, CDR2 SVGEGT. Treatment reported: over 15 received Ad26.COV2.S at low or high dose, single or two shots; about 5 received placebo; per-sample allocation not given. The samples were gathered on day 63 after the first injection of vaccine or placebo. With respect to this clone: The antigen remains undetermined.

Sequenced by immunoSEQ multiplex PCR; TCRdb stores in-frame clones only, minus some. This table has 510,000 or so clones, around 90% appearing once. The chain couples TRBV6-2 or TRBV6-3 to TRBJ1-5; 9 nucleotides align to TRBD1. The clonotype originates from a person between 18 and 65 years old who received the Ad26.COV2.S COVID-19 vaccine or a placebo. The starting material was peripheral blood, obtained in a trial of Ad26.COV2.S vaccine versus placebo. CDR3 in amino acids: CASSHGAGQGFLRPQHF. For the CDR3, the DNA is TGTGCCAGCAGTCACGGGGCGGGACAGGGCTTTTTACGGCCCCAGCATTTT.